This T cell receptor (beta chain) was sequenced during a study of robustness of blood B and T cell sequencing (dated by TCRdb to about 2018). Describing the broader study: The study was designed to determine how much peripheral blood is required to reliably characterize an individual's TCRbeta and IgG repertoires. TCRbeta and IgG repertoires were quantified in each of the roughly 11 independently drawn blood samples. For technical replicates, two replicate TCRbeta cDNA libraries were prepared from one shared RNA pool that came from a single 10 ml draw.

Study-wide conclusions, independent of this receptor: The TCRbeta rarefaction curves did not fully level off, which suggests either under-sequencing or many low-abundance clonotypes. Evidence of cross-contamination, likely resulting from batch processing, was observed in one pair of TCRbeta libraries, and the UMI-sequence pairs shared between the two libraries were removed. Every single 10 ml sample contained the 1,000 most abundant TCRbeta clonotypes from the pooled draws. Overlap of rare TCRbeta clonotypes did not improve with pooling tubes, implying much larger blood volumes would be needed to capture them. Immediate fractionation was required for EDTA tubes, so the use of EDTA tubes in multi-site collections was limited. When technical replicate libraries were compared, around 95% of the top 10,000 TCRbeta clonotypes in one library also turned up in the other. Combining 3 or 4 tubes (about 26-45 ml blood) brought coverage of the top 10,000 TCRbeta clonotypes close to saturation.

Regarding this clonotype: Its antigen remains undetermined. It has no much larger one-base neighbor in the sample; base qualities were not kept.

mRNA, which captures expressed receptors, was used instead of genomic DNA for quantification of TCRbeta repertoires. Buffy coat leukocytes were collected into Trizol, and RNA was extracted with the Direct-zol RNA MiniPrep Plus kit without cell sorting. To separate plasma, buffy coat and red blood cells, the EDTA blood tubes were centrifuged right away at 4 degrees C. Library construction relied on PCR. These reads were obtained on an Illumina MiSeq. SMARTScribe reverse transcriptase and a 5' template-switch oligo, by which a universal priming site was added, were used for cDNA synthesis. The template-switch oligo carried a 12-nucleotide random unique molecular identifier (UMI) that tagged each cDNA molecule. During reverse transcription, TCRbeta transcripts were targeted by chain-specific reverse primers. Uracil DNA glycosylase treatment removed residual template-switch adapters, and cDNA was purified with a Qiagen MinElute kit. For the first PCR, KAPA HiFi HotStart ReadyMix was used for 20 to 25 cycles, with amplification split across four 50 ul reactions containing step-out primers. Products of the first-round PCR were gel-purified before additional amplification. Illumina Nextera adapters were attached in a second PCR of about 8 cycles, and the libraries were then purified and pooled. The UMI barcode for each TCRbeta molecule was captured by a 50-nucleotide 5' read. The paper's processing steps were these. Using the MIGEC toolkit, reads were grouped by UMI into consensus reads. PEAR was used to merge forward and reverse consensus reads, producing the final reads. Identical UMI-sequence pairs shared across libraries were treated as cross-sample contamination and removed by a custom decontamination script. V(D)J assignment and CDR3 extraction were performed with MIGMAP, a wrapper around IgBLAST. A TCR clonotype was defined by an identical V gene, J gene and CDR3 amino acid sequence; no sequencing was done for CDR1 and CDR2. Through fastp at Q25 and MiXCR, TCRdb rebuilt clones from the public reads, retaining in-frame beta chains. Records with the same CDR3 protein are collapsed into one entry carrying the most frequent genes and DNA. The V and J calls come from TCRdb's annotation, not from the publication. The sample has about 3,900 distinct CDR3 sequences on record, 50% of them singletons. The top ten constitute roughly 25% of the sample.

For this chain, trimming is 6 bases at the V end and 4 bases at the J end, and the number of junction bases without a gene match is 6. The CDR3 numbers 15 residues from cysteine through phenylalanine. The kept DNA is CDR3 alone, 45 bases in frame from the first base. From a lookup of the germline V gene (reference sequence), CDR1 and CDR2 are PRHDT and FYEKMQ. This chain is built from TRBV13 and TRBJ2-1; 10 central bases correspond to TRBD2. This TCR was recovered from a human donor in good health. Sequencing input: peripheral blood. Read as DNA, the sequence is TGTGCCAGCAGAAAAACTAGCGGGGCATACAATGAGCAGTTCTTC. It encodes CASRKTSGAYNEQFF.